The 23 T cell receptor beta chains reported below all come from one sample, sequenced in a study of T cell changes during pregnancy in multiple sclerosis. Method: immunoSEQ multiplex PCR; TCRdb's copy keeps in-frame clones and lacks some. Of about 39,000 clones listed, around nine tenths were seen once; the top ten hold approximately 4.3%. Sequenced here: CD8+ T cells from peripheral blood mononuclear cells, sampled in the first trimester of pregnancy. These receptors were obtained from a female donor with multiple sclerosis, enrolled in a pregnancy study.

The genes are TRBV11-2 and TRBJ2-3, with 8 positions matching TRBD2. CDR3 length: 16 residues. CDR1 is SGHAT, CDR2 FQNNGV, per germline. The ends lost 3 bases at V and 1 base at J; junction bases unmatched: 6. The CDR3 region has the DNA TGTGCCAGCAGCTTCGGCCCGGGACTAGGCACAGATACGCAGTATTTT. Protein product: CASSFGPGLGTDTQYF.

This chain links TRBV9 with TRBJ2-3, with 7 bases matching TRBD1. Looked up from germline, CDR1 is SGDLS and CDR2 is YYNGEE. This CDR3 comprises 13 residues. The junction had 6 bases not matched to a gene; V was cut back by 6 bases and J by 5 bases. The CDR3 region is CASKTGMGDTQYF. CDR3 nucleotides: TGTGCCAGCAAGACAGGGATGGGAGATACGCAGTATTTT.

This chain joins TRBV13 and TRBJ2-4, with D possibly being TRBD2 (5 bases). This CDR3 contains 14 residues. Trimming stripped 3 bases from V and 5 bases from J, with 11 bases between. Germline CDR1 PRHDT, CDR2 FYEKMQ (reference sequence). In DNA, the CDR3 is TGTGCCAGCAGCTTTTTAGGGAGTCAAAACATTCAGTACTTC. This sequence encodes CASSFLGSQNIQYF.

By its share, this clone is medium-sized. The chain uses TRBV6-4 and TRBJ2-3; 7 positions match TRBD2. The CDR3 is made up of 15 amino acids. The V gene's germline CDR1 is MRHNA and CDR2 SNTAGT. After removal of 4 bases from V and 0 bases from J, the junction contained 4 bases not matched to a gene. The CDR3 is CASSVAGSSTDTQYF. The CDR3, as DNA: TGTGCCAGCAGTGTAGCGGGCTCTAGCACAGATACGCAGTATTTT.

V gene TRBV9 combines with J gene TRBJ2-7; 9 nucleotides match TRBD1. Losses at the gene ends were 9 bases for V and 5 bases for J; bases not matched to a gene: 12. CDR1 is SGDLS, CDR2 YYNGEE, per germline. The CDR3 loop spans 14 amino acids. The CDR3 DNA follows: TGTGCCACTTCGGGACAGGGCCCCTCGGACGAGCAGTACTTC. This encodes CATSGQGPSDEQYF.

V and J are TRBV6-6 and TRBJ2-1; D might be TRBD2 (6 bases). V was trimmed by 4 bases and J by 5 bases, leaving 9 bases between them. There are 13 residues in the CDR3. Germline V gives CDR1 MNHNY, CDR2 SVGAGI (reference sequence). The CDR3 DNA reads as TGTGCCAGCAGTTTCGGGACTCACAATGAGCAGTTCTTC. The encoded protein is CASSFGTHNEQFF.

The chain couples TRBV4-3 to TRBJ2-3; perhaps TRBD2 as D (7 bases). Germline-derived CDR1 and CDR2 are LGHNA and YSLEER. Trimming removed 0 bases from V and 2 bases from J, with 12 bases in between. The CDR3 is 16 amino acids. CDR3 protein: CASSQDTGGLTDTQYF. CDR3 coding DNA: TGCGCCAGCAGCCAAGATACCGGGGGGCTCACAGATACGCAGTATTTT.

V and J are TRBV5-8 and TRBJ2-3; 7 bases line up with TRBD2. CDR1 is SGHTS, CDR2 YDEGEE, per germline. Trimming at V came to 2 bases and at J to 4 bases, leaving 7 bases not matched to a gene. This CDR3 comprises 15 residues. CDR3 loop: CASSFGTSVPDTQYF. DNA for the CDR3: TGTGCCAGCAGCTTTGGAACTAGCGTTCCAGATACGCAGTATTTT. Complete variable domain (other parts from reference TRBV5-8 and TRBJ2-3): EAGVTQSPTHLIKTRGQQATLRCSPISGHTSVYWYQQALGLGLQFLLWYDEGEERNRGNFPPRFSGRQFPNYSSELNVNALELEDSALYLCASSFGTSVPDTQYFGPGTRLTVL.

This sequence joins TRBV27 and TRBJ1-1; unclear D gene. Germline-derived CDR1 and CDR2 are MNHEY and SMNVEV (reference sequence). CDR3 length equals 15 residues. Trimming removed 0 bases from V and 0 bases from J, with 8 bases in between. This chain's CDR3 is CASSLSEGLNTEAFF. In DNA form, the CDR3 reads TGTGCCAGCAGTTTATCGGAGGGATTGAACACTGAAGCTTTCTTT.

The J gene is TRBJ2-7, the V gene TRBV30, with 8 bases lining up with TRBD2. The CDR3 covers 14 residues. Germline values: CDR1 GTSNPN, CDR2 SVGIG (reference sequence). The ends lost 2 bases at V and 5 bases at J; junction bases unmatched: 8. CDR3 protein: CAWSPRTGGDEQYF. The CDR3 DNA follows: TGTGCCTGGAGTCCCCGGACCGGGGGGGACGAGCAGTACTTC.

V usage is TRBV4-3 and J usage is TRBJ1-2, with 9 bases that match TRBD1. Germline V gives CDR1 LGHNA, CDR2 YSLEER. This CDR3 has 16 residues. V dropped 2 bases and J dropped 6; count of bases not matched to a gene: 10. Here the CDR3 reads CASSQRDTGGANGYTF. CDR3 nucleotides: TGCGCCAGCAGCCAACGAGACACAGGGGGCGCAAATGGCTACACCTTC.

The chain is built from TRBV27 and TRBJ1-5; 9 bases line up with TRBD1. V lost 8 bases to trimming and J lost 9 bases; unmatched junction nucleotides: 11. CDR3 length equals 14 residues. In germline, CDR1 is MNHEY, CDR2 SMNVEV (reference sequence). CDR3 bases: TGTGCCAGCGGATTCGGGACAGGGTCTCGGCCCCAGCATTTT. Residues: CASGFGTGSRPQHF.

V usage is TRBV6-6 and J usage is TRBJ2-5; 8 bases align to TRBD1. Germline V gene data show CDR1 as MNHNY and CDR2 as SVGAGI (reference sequence). This CDR3 is 15 amino acids long. Losses at the gene ends were 1 base for V and 3 bases for J; bases not matched to a gene: 4. CDR3 residues: CASSYFGQGKETQYF. The CDR3 nucleotides read TGTGCCAGCAGTTACTTCGGACAGGGTAAAGAGACCCAGTACTTC.

The chain links TRBV7-8 to TRBJ1-1, with 8 bases aligning to TRBD1. CDR1 is SGHVS and CDR2 is FQNEAQ in the germline V gene. This CDR3 region has 12 residues. V was pared by 6 bases and J by 4 bases, with 1 base of the junction left unmatched. CDR3 region: CASSTGGTEAFF. CDR3 in DNA: TGTGCCAGCAGTACAGGGGGCACTGAAGCTTTCTTT. Filled out from reference TRBV7-8 and TRBJ1-1, the complete variable domain reads GAGVSQSPRYKVAKRGQDVALRCDPISGHVSLFWYQQALGQGPEFLTYFQNEAQLDKSGLPSDRFFAERPEGSVSTLKIQRTQQEDSAVYLCASSTGGTEAFFGQGTRLTVV.

This chain joins TRBV5-6 and TRBJ2-2; possible D gene TRBD1, 6 bases. CDR1 and CDR2 (germline): SGHDT, YYEEEE. V was pared by 2 bases and J by 5 bases, with 16 bases between. CDR3 size: 16 residues. The CDR3 coding sequence is TGTGCCAGCAGCTTCGGAGTGACAGGCGGGACCGGGGAGCTGTTTTTT. Protein product: CASSFGVTGGTGELFF.

The chain employs TRBV27 and TRBJ1-6; 7 nucleotides agree with TRBD1. The CDR3 is 15 residues long. J gave up 6 bases and V 2 bases, and 4 bases lay outside the gene matches. The germline V gene encodes CDR1 MNHEY and CDR2 SMNVEV (reference sequence). CDR3 in DNA: TGTGCCAGCAGTTTAGGACAGGATCCTAATTCACCCCTCCACTTT. Encoded protein: CASSLGQDPNSPLHF.

The CDR3 is CASSQENSGGAGSYNEQFF. In DNA form, the CDR3 reads TGTGCCAGCAGCCAAGAAAACAGCGGGGGGGCCGGTTCCTACAATGAGCAGTTCTTC. This chain connects TRBV14 to TRBJ2-1, with TRBD2 identical over 10 bases. The ends lost 0 bases at V and 1 base at J; junction bases unmatched: 9. Germline V gene lookup returns CDR1 SGHDN and CDR2 FVKESK. The length of the CDR3 is 19 residues.

The chain uses TRBV11-2 and TRBJ1-1, with TRBD1 matching 10 bases. Trimming cost V 5 bases and J 1 base; bases outside gene matches: 10. The CDR3 has 17 amino acids. Germline V gene data show CDR1 as SGHAT and CDR2 as FQNNGV. The CDR3 here is CASSVAGTGVRNTEAFF. The CDR3 DNA reads TGTGCCAGCAGCGTGGCCGGGACAGGGGTCCGGAACACTGAAGCTTTCTTT. Full variable domain (missing parts from reference TRBV11-2 and TRBJ1-1): EAGVAQSPRYKIIEKRQSVAFWCNPISGHATLYWYQQILGQGPKLLIQFQNNGVVDDSQLPKDRFSAERLKGVDSTLKIQPAKLEDSAVYLCASSVAGTGVRNTEAFFGQGTRLTVV.

The gene calls are TRBV23-1 and TRBJ1-5; D ambiguous. TRBV23-1 carries the ORF label, with uncertain function. Trimming took 0 bases from V and 2 from J, leaving 14 bases between them. The CDR3 loop spans 17 amino acids. Here the CDR3 DNA reads TGCGCCAGCAGTCAATCAACCGGTCCTGGTGGCAATCAGCCCCAGCATTTT. Translating it yields CASSQSTGPGGNQPQHF.

The V call is TRBV19, the J call TRBJ2-1; 8 positions agree with TRBD2. This CDR3 comprises 14 residues. The germline CDR1 and CDR2 sequences are LNHDA and SQIVND (reference sequence). With 10 bases clipped from V and 2 bases from J, the junction kept 7 bases outside the gene matches. CDR3 in amino acids: CATSWRGAYNEQFF. The CDR3 DNA reads as TGTGCCACAAGTTGGCGGGGGGCCTACAATGAGCAGTTCTTC.

This rearrangement joins TRBV27 to TRBJ2-1; D possibly corresponds to TRBD2 (5 bases). V lost 6 bases to trimming and J lost 2 bases, with 17 bases between them. This CDR3 contains 16 residues. CDR1 is MNHEY, CDR2 SMNVEV, per germline (reference sequence). CDR3 amino acids: CASRPLMRVTYNEQFF. CDR3 sequence (DNA): TGTGCCAGCAGACCACTTATGAGGGTTACCTACAATGAGCAGTTCTTC.

Here the CDR3 reads CASSSRTGNGVHGYTF. CDR3 DNA: TGTGCCAGCAGCTCCCGTACAGGGAACGGGGTGCACGGCTACACCTTC. The rearrangement uses TRBV7-2 and TRBJ1-2; weak D call: TRBD1 (6 bases). Germline values: CDR1 SGHTA, CDR2 FQGNSA. The CDR3 sequence is 16 residues long. V shed 4 bases and J shed 8 bases, with 23 bases lying between them.

This rearrangement joins TRBV9 to TRBJ2-7, with D hard to call. This CDR3 spans 14 amino acids. Trimming left V 1 base short and J 1 base short, with 9 bases between. Germline-derived CDR1 and CDR2 are SGDLS and YYNGEE. The CDR3 protein is CASSVSHSSYEQYF. The CDR3 coding sequence is TGTGCCAGCAGCGTAAGCCACTCATCCTACGAGCAGTACTTC.